The clone carrying this T cell receptor beta chain was counted between two and nine times. Trimming removed 2 bases from V and 2 bases from J, with 10 bases in between. The CDR3 length is 15 residues. The germline V gene encodes CDR1 SNHLY and CDR2 FYNNEI. This sample was included in a study of blood T cell repertoires in COVID-19. Overall study context: Acute-phase and convalescent COVID-19 samples originated in the United States, Italy and Spain. Sources were T cells, B-cell-depleted T cells, or PBMCs; the material itself was cDNA or gDNA.

How the authors handled the data: Amplifying reference gene primers gave estimates of nucleated cell counts. Some clones are missing from TCRdb's copy, which holds only in-frame ones; the method was immunoSEQ multiplex PCR. V, J and clone size were drawn from that table, and D and trimming were deduced from the DNA. The data show about 130,000 clones, about 85% seen once. The chain is built from TRBV2 and TRBJ1-5, with D possibly matching TRBD1 (5 bases). Sequenced input: peripheral blood. This clonotype was obtained from a woman aged 80 or over with acute or convalescent COVID-19. The CDR3 nucleotides are TGTGCCAGCAGTGAATGGGGCAGGGGCAATCAGCCCCAGCATTTT. Protein product: CASSEWGRGNQPQHF.